A selection of T cell receptor beta chains follows, all from one sample in a study of blood T cell repertoires in COVID-19. TCRdb's table, derived via immunoSEQ multiplex PCR, lists solely in-frame clones and lacks some. This table holds approximately 160,000 clones, 80% to 85% found once. Input material: peripheral blood. The receptor set was obtained from a woman aged 55-69 years with acute or convalescent COVID-19. Each CDR3 is given with its conserved first and last residue. A clone size is listed for some rows: how often the clone was seen (once, few, many), or a class if it is expanded.

clone_size j_call v_call cdr3_aa
NA TRBJ2-5 TRBV9 CASSAHFSGGFRGTQYF
NA TRBJ1-1 TRBV5-1 CASSLPGGEGTEAFF
NA TRBJ2-7 TRBV14 CASSQAHRYEQYF
NA TRBJ2-7 TRBV9 CASSVGVTVNSYEQYF
NA TRBJ1-6 TRBV5-6 CATRQNNSPLHF
NA TRBJ1-2 TRBV5-4 CASSPIEYNYGYTF
NA TRBJ2-7 TRBV18 CASSQTGTGGSYEQYF
NA TRBJ1-6 TRBV9 CASSVVKGGWSPLHF
NA TRBJ1-4 TRBV20-1 CSARDWEKLFF
NA TRBJ1-3 TRBV4-3 CASSQDRGLAGNTIYF
NA TRBJ1-2 TRBV6-5 CASRGTGGAWYGYTF
NA TRBJ2-5 TRBV10-3 CAILAGAGETQYF
NA TRBJ1-3 TRBV7-8 CASDRGRGSGNTIYF
NA TRBJ1-5 TRBV5-1 CASSLAGTPDQPQHF
NA TRBJ2-1 TRBV30 CAWNKGGVIPNEQFF
NA TRBJ2-3 TRBV27 CASSSGQVYADTQYF
once TRBJ2-3 TRBV5-8 CASSWGLAGRTDTQYF
NA TRBJ2-7 TRBV19 CASSIGQVGSYEQYF
few TRBJ2-7 TRBV10-3 CATGESGGEQYF
NA TRBJ1-5 TRBV30 CAWSSAGGQPQHF
NA TRBJ1-1 TRBV23-1 CASSQSGANTEAFF
NA TRBJ2-7 TRBV24-1 CATSGGMPNEQYF
NA TRBJ1-1 TRBV13 CASSLRGGAMNTEAFF
NA TRBJ2-2 TRBV6-5 CATYLGTTNTGELFF
NA TRBJ1-1 TRBV11-2 CASSLGQIEAFF
once TRBJ1-2 TRBV7-8 CASSPRDRVGFNYGYTF
NA TRBJ1-2 TRBV5-6 CASGSDRVIDYGYTF
NA TRBJ1-6 TRBV5-4 CASSLEGVGNSPLHF
once TRBJ2-5 TRBV9 CASSLTVQETQYF
NA TRBJ1-6 TRBV4-3 CASSQDYRGGSPLHF
NA TRBJ2-1 TRBV6-5 CASRGGVEQFF
NA TRBJ1-4 TRBV5-1 CASSSSGTRGTNEKLFF
NA TRBJ2-5 TRBV14 CASSQGTTGFGETQYF
NA TRBJ1-5 TRBV19 CASSIGGDADQPQHF
NA TRBJ1-1 TRBV15 CATSRDEQPGRTEAFF
NA TRBJ1-2 TRBV6-2/TRBV6-3 CASSYRQTSNYGYTF
NA TRBJ2-2 TRBV3-1/TRBV3-2 CASGQITGELFF
NA TRBJ1-4 TRBV5-6 CASSPGRGRGPNEKLFF
NA TRBJ1-1 TRBV28 CASRAAGTGKAEAFF
few TRBJ1-2 TRBV27 CASSLLGGPYGYTF
NA TRBJ1-1 TRBV5-1 CASSFLGGESTEAFF
NA TRBJ1-2 TRBV25-1 CASRPDSIYGYTF
many TRBJ1-3 TRBV7-8 CASSFKGNTIYF
NA TRBJ2-5 TRBV7-2 CASSSWTAAGETQYF
NA TRBJ2-5 TRBV6-2/TRBV6-3 CASSYIPGLETQYF
NA TRBJ2-2 TRBV5-4 CASSLVGVTGELFF
NA TRBJ2-5 TRBV5-6 CASSLAGGRQETQYF
NA TRBJ1-5 TRBV7-9 CASSLESRGWPQHF
NA TRBJ1-1 TRBV7-9 CASSASGGFTEAFF
NA TRBJ1-2 TRBV19 CASSTRQGAGYGYTF
many TRBJ2-7 TRBV28 CASSLGQGLNEQYF
NA TRBJ2-7 TRBV19 CASSIGAGPVSEQYF
NA TRBJ1-3 TRBV2 CASSEAAAGTGNTIYF
NA TRBJ1-4 TRBV13 CASSAGTVGNEKLFF
few TRBJ2-2 TRBV4-2 CASSQGASVGELFF
NA TRBJ1-5 TRBV4-2 CASSQEGGGSQPQHF